What follows are 4 T cell receptor beta chains derived from one specimen sequenced in a study of T-cell memory formation after mild COVID-19 (dated by TCRdb to the early 2020s). The receptor library was made with 5' RACE. Reads for this sample came from an Illumina NovaSeq 6000. The public reads were run again by TCRdb, first through fastp at Q25 and then through MiXCR, and only productive beta chains were kept. Here each entry gathers all rows of one CDR3 protein and keeps the most common genes and DNA. The sample has about 450,000 distinct CDR3 sequences on record, less than 25% of them singletons. Of the sample, less than 15% is held by the ten largest clones. Sequenced input: PBMCs or a T cell subset sorted from them (not recorded which). The origin of the receptors is an adult woman who had mild COVID-19 (a few samples of this study predate the infection). The sample titles of this study are shuffled in the database, so cell type and time point are left out; the donor was told from shared clones.

The V call is TRBV4-1, the J call TRBJ2-3; 7 bases agree with TRBD2. This CDR3 is 16 amino acids long. The germline CDR1 and CDR2 sequences are MGHRA and YSYEKL. V lost 2 bases and J lost 2; bases outside the gene matches: 7. CDR3 sequence (DNA): TGCGCCAGCAGCCAAAGGCCTCTAGCGGCCACAGATACGCAGTATTTT. Its protein product is CASSQRPLAATDTQYF.

The gene calls are TRBV7-2 and TRBJ2-3; no clear D. V dropped 8 bases and J dropped 1 base, with 16 bases sitting between them. The CDR3 covers 15 residues. Germline-derived CDR1 and CDR2 are SGHTA and FQGNSA. The CDR3 sequence: CASRSPGPRTDTQYF. The CDR3 bases are TGTGCCAGCCGGTCACCCGGCCCCCGCACAGATACGCAGTATTTT.

This clonotype was counted a few times. The chain carries TRBV24-1 and TRBJ2-1, with unresolved D. The V gene's germline CDR1 is KGHDR and CDR2 SFDVKD. The CDR3 totals 14 residues. Trimming cost V 3 bases and J 0 bases, with 5 bases left between them. CDR3 nucleotide sequence: TGTGCCACCAGTGATAGGGACTCCTACAATGAGCAGTTCTTC. Translation gives CATSDRDSYNEQFF.

The V call is TRBV2, the J call TRBJ1-2; tentative D call: TRBD1 (5 bases). Germline CDR1 SNHLY, CDR2 FYNNEI. Trimming removed 4 bases from V and 0 bases from J, with 6 bases in between. The CDR3 totals 13 residues. CDR3 DNA sequence: TGTGCCAGCAGTGGACAGTCTAACTATGGCTACACCTTC. It yields the protein CASSGQSNYGYTF.